A selection of T cell receptor beta chains follows, all from one sample in a study of OX40 agonist ivuxolimab in advanced cancers. The protocol was immunoSEQ multiplex PCR, while the TCRdb copy is restricted to in-frame clones and leaves out a portion. The repertoire holds 80,000 to 100,000 clones, with roughly 94% as singletons. The sample consisted of CD4+ or CD8+ T cells sorted from blood, taken in a trial of the OX40 agonist ivuxolimab. Receptor source: an adult with an advanced solid tumor such as melanoma, head and neck, liver or kidney cancer. The CDR3 runs from the conserved cysteine through the conserved F or W. D genes are given only for firm matches. Clone size is shown for a subset of rows, as once, few, many or a class of expanded clone.

V gene	J gene	clone size	D gene	CDR3 protein	CDR3 DNA
TRBV9	TRBJ2-5	.	.	CASSVVGQETQYF	TGTGCCAGCAGCGTAGTGGGCCAAGAGACCCAGTACTTC
TRBV11-2	TRBJ2-3	.	.	CATRGLATSPDTQYF	TGTGCCACCCGAGGGCTAGCCACCTCCCCGGATACGCAGTATTTT
TRBV7-6	TRBJ2-1	.	.	CASSLASGPYNEQFF	TGTGCCAGCAGCTTAGCGTCAGGGCCCTACAATGAGCAGTTCTTC
TRBV10-2	TRBJ1-6	.	.	CASSESVYNSPLHF	TGCGCCAGCAGTGAGTCGGTCTACAATTCACCCCTCCACTTT
TRBV5-6	TRBJ1-2	.	.	CASSRNYGYTF	TGTGCCAGCAGCAGGAACTATGGCTACACCTTC
TRBV7-6	TRBJ2-3	once	.	CASSLNGVVTDTQYF	TGTGCCAGCAGCTTAAATGGAGTGGTGACAGATACGCAGTATTTT
TRBV19	TRBJ2-4	.	.	CASSMPQNIQYF	TGTGCCAGTAGTATGCCACAGAACATTCAGTACTTC
TRBV2	TRBJ1-2	.	.	CASSGGGLGYTF	TGTGCCAGCAGTGGGGGCGGCCTGGGCTACACCTTC
TRBV4-3	TRBJ1-4	.	.	CASSPRTALNEKLFF	TGCGCCAGCAGCCCACGGACAGCTCTTAATGAAAAACTGTTTTTT
TRBV28	TRBJ2-5	.	TRBD1	CASSNRPGTGGEETQYF	TGTGCCAGCAGCAATCGACCCGGGACAGGGGGAGAAGAGACCCAGTACTTC
TRBV6-6	TRBJ2-2	once	TRBD1	CASRPGTGVTGELFF	TGTGCCAGCAGGCCCGGGACAGGGGTCACCGGGGAGCTGTTTTTT
TRBV7-6	TRBJ2-4	.	.	CASSPPLAKNIQYF	TGTGCCAGCAGCCCACCCCTAGCCAAAAACATTCAGTACTTC
TRBV19	TRBJ2-3	once	TRBD2	CASSIWPAGGPDTQYF	TGTGCCAGTAGTATATGGCCAGCGGGGGGGCCGGATACGCAGTATTTT
TRBV27	TRBJ1-3	once	.	CASSRFSGNTIYF	TGTGCCAGCAGTCGCTTCTCTGGAAACACCATATATTTT
TRBV10-1	TRBJ2-7	.	TRBD1	CASSGNLTTGANEQYF	TGCGCCAGCAGTGGCAACTTAACGACAGGGGCGAACGAGCAGTACTTC
TRBV19	TRBJ2-1	.	.	CASSLRVVGVIGSYNEQFF	TGTGCCAGTAGTCTCAGGGTGGTGGGGGTCATTGGGTCCTACAATGAGCAGTTCTTC
TRBV18	TRBJ1-6	.	.	CASSPTGPESSPLHF	TGTGCCAGCTCACCAACCGGCCCGGAGAGTTCACCCCTCCACTTT
TRBV4-3	TRBJ1-2	.	TRBD1	CASSPRTGWNYGYTF	TGCGCCAGCAGCCCCCGGACAGGGTGGAACTATGGCTACACCTTC
TRBV4-2	TRBJ1-2	.	.	CASSQDEGGSYGYTF	TGTGCCAGCAGCCAAGATGAAGGGGGATCTTATGGCTACACCTTC
TRBV7-2	TRBJ2-7	.	.	CASSPARYLSYEQYF	TGTGCCAGCAGCCCCGCCAGGTATCTCTCCTACGAGCAGTACTTC
TRBV18	TRBJ2-6	.	.	CASSRSRASGANVLTF	TGTGCCAGCTCAAGGTCCAGGGCGTCTGGGGCCAACGTCCTGACTTTC
TRBV5-6	TRBJ2-7	.	.	CASSAMTVSYEQYF	TGTGCCAGCAGCGCGATGACGGTATCCTACGAGCAGTACTTC
TRBV7-9	TRBJ2-4	.	TRBD2	CASTRLAGGFAIQYF	TGTGCCAGCACCAGACTAGCGGGGGGGTTTGCCATTCAGTACTTC
TRBV11-2	TRBJ1-4	.	.	CASSFGGDEKLFF	TGTGCCAGCAGCTTTGGAGGGGATGAAAAACTGTTTTTT
TRBV20-1	TRBJ1-1	.	.	CSAGRTEAFF	TGCAGTGCTGGGAGGACTGAAGCTTTCTTT
TRBV7-2	TRBJ1-3	.	.	CASSLALGASGNTIYF	TGTGCCAGCAGCTTAGCGCTCGGGGCCTCTGGAAACACCATATATTTT
TRBV25-1	TRBJ1-2	.	.	CASSDPRASYGYTF	TGTGCCAGCAGTGACCCCAGGGCTAGCTATGGCTACACCTTC
TRBV7-3	TRBJ2-7	.	TRBD1	CASRSLGQASRNEQYF	TGTGCCAGCAGATCGCTAGGACAGGCGAGTAGAAACGAGCAGTACTTC